One and the same sample provided the 4 T cell receptor beta chains below, sequenced in a study of cytomegalovirus exposure and HLA in healthy donors. The PCR employed 60 Vbeta primers together with 13 Jbeta primers. TCRdb keeps only in-frame clones here, not all; method: immunoSEQ multiplex PCR. The sample yields about 220,000 clones, 60% to 80% seen once. The sequenced sample consisted of PBMCs. These receptors came from a young woman in good health and CMV-seronegative.

The V gene is TRBV12-5, the J gene TRBJ1-5; D is undetermined. Germline assignment: CDR1 LGHNT and CDR2 FRNRAP. Trimming left V 5 bases short and J 2 bases short, with 10 bases between. The CDR3 runs 14 residues. The CDR3 region has the DNA TGTGCTAGTGGTCTGGGTATTGGCAATCAGCCCCAGCATTTT. Translating gives CASGLGIGNQPQHF.

The genes are TRBV6-5 and TRBJ1-2; D uncertain. Germline CDR1 and CDR2: MNHEY and SVGAGI. Trimming cost V 6 bases and J 2 bases, with 7 bases left between them. The CDR3 runs to 12 residues. The CDR3 loop is CASSMTNYGYTF. The CDR3 region has the DNA TGTGCCAGCAGCATGACAAACTATGGCTACACCTTC.

The chain employs TRBV7-8 and TRBJ2-2; TRBD1 agrees at 9 bases. Germline CDR1 and CDR2: SGHVS and FQNEAQ. This CDR3 spans 18 amino acids. J lost 6 bases, V lost 11 bases, and 22 bases had no gene match. The CDR3 DNA reads as TGTGCCCCTGGCTCCGGGACAGGGATTTTGGAAGGGGCCGGGGAGCTGTTTTTT. Translation gives CAPGSGTGILEGAGELFF.

This chain joins TRBV30 and TRBJ2-1, with a weak D call TRBD2 (6 bases). This CDR3 is built from 16 residues. The germline V gene has CDR1 GTSNPN and CDR2 SVGIG (reference sequence). V dropped 1 base and J dropped 5 bases, with 18 bases sitting between them. CDR3 sequence (DNA): TGTGCCTGGAGTGCCCCTGGCGGGACGCTACACAATGAGCAGTTCTTC. It is translated as CAWSAPGGTLHNEQFF.